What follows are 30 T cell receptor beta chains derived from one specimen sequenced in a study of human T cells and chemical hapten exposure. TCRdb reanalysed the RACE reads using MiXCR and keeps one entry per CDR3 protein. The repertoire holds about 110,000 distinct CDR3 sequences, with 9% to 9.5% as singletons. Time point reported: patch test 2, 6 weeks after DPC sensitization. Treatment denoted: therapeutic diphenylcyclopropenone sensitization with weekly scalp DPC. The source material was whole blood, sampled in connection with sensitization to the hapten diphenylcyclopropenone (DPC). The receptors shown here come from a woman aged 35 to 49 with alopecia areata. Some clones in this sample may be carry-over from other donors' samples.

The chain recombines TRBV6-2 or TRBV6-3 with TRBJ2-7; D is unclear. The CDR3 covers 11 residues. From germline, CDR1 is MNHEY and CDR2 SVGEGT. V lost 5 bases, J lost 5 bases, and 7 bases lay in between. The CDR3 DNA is TGTGCCAGCAGTCACCGTGACGAGCAGTACTTC. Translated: CASSHRDEQYF.

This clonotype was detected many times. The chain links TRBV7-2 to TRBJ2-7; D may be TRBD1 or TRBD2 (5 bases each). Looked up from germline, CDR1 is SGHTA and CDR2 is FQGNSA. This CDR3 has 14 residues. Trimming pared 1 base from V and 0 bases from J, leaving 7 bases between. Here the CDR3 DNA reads TGTGCCAGCAGCTTAGGAGGGACCTCCTACGAGCAGTACTTC. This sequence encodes CASSLGGTSYEQYF.

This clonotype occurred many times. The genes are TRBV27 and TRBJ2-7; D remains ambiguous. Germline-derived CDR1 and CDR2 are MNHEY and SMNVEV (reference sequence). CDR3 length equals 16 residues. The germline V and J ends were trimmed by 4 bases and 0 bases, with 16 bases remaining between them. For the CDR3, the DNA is TGTGCCAGCAGTTATTATAGTCCAGGTAACTCCTACGAGCAGTACTTC. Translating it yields CASSYYSPGNSYEQYF.

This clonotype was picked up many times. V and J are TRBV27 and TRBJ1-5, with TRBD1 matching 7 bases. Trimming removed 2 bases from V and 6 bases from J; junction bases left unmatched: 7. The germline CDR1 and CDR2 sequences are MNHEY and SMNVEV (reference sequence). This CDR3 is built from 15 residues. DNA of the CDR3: TGTGCCAGCAGTTTAGGGGACAGTAGAGGTCAGCCCCAGCATTTT. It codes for CASSLGDSRGQPQHF.

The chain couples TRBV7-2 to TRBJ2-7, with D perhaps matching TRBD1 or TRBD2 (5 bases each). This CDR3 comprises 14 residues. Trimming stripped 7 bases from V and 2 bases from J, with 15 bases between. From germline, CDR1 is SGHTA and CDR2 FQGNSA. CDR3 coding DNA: TGTGCCAGCACCCCCGGGGACGGAGCCTACGAGCAGTACTTC. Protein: CASTPGDGAYEQYF.

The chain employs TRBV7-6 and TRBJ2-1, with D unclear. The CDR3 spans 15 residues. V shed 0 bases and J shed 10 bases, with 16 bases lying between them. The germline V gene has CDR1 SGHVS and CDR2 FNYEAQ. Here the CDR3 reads CASSLAPTLDLEQFF. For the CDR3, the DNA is TGTGCCAGCAGCTTAGCCCCAACACTGGACCTGGAGCAGTTCTTC.

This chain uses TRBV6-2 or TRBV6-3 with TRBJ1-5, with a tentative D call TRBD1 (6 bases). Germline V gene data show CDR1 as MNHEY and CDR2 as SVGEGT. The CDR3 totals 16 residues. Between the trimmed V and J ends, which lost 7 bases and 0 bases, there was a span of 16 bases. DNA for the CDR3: TGTGCCAGCATCATCAGGGGACCCGATAGCAATCAGCCCCAGCATTTT. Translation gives CASIIRGPDSNQPQHF.

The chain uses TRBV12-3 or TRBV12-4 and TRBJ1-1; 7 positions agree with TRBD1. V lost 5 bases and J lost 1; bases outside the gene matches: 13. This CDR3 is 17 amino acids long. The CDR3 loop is CASSLPRTGAGNTEAFF. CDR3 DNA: TGTGCCAGCAGTCTTCCCCGAACAGGGGCGGGGAACACTGAAGCTTTCTTT.

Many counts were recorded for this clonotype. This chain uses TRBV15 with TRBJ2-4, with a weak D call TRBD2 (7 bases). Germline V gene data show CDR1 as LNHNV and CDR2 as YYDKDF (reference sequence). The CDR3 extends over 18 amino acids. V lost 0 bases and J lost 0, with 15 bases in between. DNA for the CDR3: TGTGCCACCAGCAGAGATACGGGGGGCCTGATAGCCAAAAACATTCAGTACTTC. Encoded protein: CATSRDTGGLIAKNIQYF. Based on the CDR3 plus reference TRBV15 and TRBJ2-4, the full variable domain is DAMVIQNPRYQVTQFGKPVTLSCSQTLNHNVMYWYQQKSSQAPKLLFHYYDKDFNNEADTPDNFQSRRPNTSFCFLDIRSPGLGDTAMYLCATSRDTGGLIAKNIQYFGAGTRLSVL.

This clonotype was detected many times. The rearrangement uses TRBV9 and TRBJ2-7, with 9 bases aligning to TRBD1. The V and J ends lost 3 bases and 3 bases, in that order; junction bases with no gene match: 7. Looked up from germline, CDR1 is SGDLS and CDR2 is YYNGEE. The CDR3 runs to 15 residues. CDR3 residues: CASSAGTGNGYEQYF. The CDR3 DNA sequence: TGTGCCAGCAGCGCAGGGACAGGGAACGGCTACGAGCAGTACTTC. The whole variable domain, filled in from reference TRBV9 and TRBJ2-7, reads DSGVTQTPKHLITATGQRVTLRCSPRSGDLSVYWYQQSLDQGLQFLIQYYNGEERAKGNILERFSAQQFPDLHSELNLSSLELGDSALYFCASSAGTGNGYEQYFGPGTRLTVT.

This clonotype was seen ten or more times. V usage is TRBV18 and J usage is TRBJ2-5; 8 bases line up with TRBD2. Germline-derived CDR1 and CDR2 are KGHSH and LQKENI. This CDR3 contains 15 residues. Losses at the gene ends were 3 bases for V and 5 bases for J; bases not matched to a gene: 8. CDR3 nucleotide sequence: TGTGCCAGCTCACCCCCCGGGACTAGTCTTGAGACCCAGTACTTC. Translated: CASSPPGTSLETQYF.

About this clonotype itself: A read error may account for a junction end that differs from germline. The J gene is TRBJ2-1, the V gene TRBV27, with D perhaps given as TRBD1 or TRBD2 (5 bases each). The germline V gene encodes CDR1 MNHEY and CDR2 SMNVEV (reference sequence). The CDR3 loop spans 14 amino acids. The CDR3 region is CATTPGASYNERFF. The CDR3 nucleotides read TGTGCCACGACGCCCGGGGCCTCCTACAATGAGCGGTTCTTC.

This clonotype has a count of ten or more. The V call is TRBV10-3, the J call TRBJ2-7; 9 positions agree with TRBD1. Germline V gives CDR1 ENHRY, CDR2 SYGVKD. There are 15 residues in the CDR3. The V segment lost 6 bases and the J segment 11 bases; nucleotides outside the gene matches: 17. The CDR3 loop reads CAISRTGAGVETKYF. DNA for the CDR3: TGTGCCATCAGCCGGACAGGGGCCGGGGTCGAGACCAAGTACTTC.

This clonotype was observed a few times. The CDR3 coding sequence is TGTGCCATCAGCGCTAGCGGGGGCACAGATACGCAGTATTTT. This gives the protein CAISASGGTDTQYF. V gene TRBV10-3 combines with J gene TRBJ2-3; 9 bases fit TRBD2. The CDR3 has 14 residues. Losses at the gene ends were 6 bases for V and 1 base for J; bases not matched to a gene: 2. The germline gives CDR1 ENHRY, CDR2 SYGVKD.

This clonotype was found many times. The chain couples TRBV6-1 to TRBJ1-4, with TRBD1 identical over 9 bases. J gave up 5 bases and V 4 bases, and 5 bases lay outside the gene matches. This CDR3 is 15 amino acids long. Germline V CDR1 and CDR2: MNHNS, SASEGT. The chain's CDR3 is CASSVTGTGNEKLFF. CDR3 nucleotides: TGTGCCAGCAGTGTGACCGGGACAGGGAATGAAAAACTGTTTTTT.

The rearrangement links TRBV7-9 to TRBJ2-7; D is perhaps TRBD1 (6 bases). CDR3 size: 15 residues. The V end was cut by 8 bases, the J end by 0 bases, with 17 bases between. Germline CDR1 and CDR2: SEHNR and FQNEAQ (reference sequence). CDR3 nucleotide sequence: TGTGCCAGCGGGTCAAGGGTGGGACACTCCTACGAGCAGTACTTC. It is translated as CASGSRVGHSYEQYF.

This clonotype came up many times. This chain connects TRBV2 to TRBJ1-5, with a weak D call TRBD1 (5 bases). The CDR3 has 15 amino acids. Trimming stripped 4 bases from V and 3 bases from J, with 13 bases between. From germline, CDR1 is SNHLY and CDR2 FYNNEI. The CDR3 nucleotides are TGTGCCAGCAGTGGTTATCAGGGCTACAATCAGCCCCAGCATTTT. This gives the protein CASSGYQGYNQPQHF.

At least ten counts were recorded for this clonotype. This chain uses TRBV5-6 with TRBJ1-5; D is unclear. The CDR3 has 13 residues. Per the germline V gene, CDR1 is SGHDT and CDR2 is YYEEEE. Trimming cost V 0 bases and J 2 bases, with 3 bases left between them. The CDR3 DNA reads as TGTGCCAGCAGCTTGGTGGGCAATCAGCCCCAGCATTTT. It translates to CASSLVGNQPQHF.

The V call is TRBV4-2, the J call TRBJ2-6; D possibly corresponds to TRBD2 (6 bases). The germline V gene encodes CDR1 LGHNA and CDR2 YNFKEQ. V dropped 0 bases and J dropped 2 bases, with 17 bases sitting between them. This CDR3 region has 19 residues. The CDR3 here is CASSQEGGRDSPGANVLTF. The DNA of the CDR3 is TGTGCCAGCAGCCAAGAGGGAGGCAGGGACTCACCTGGGGCCAACGTCCTGACTTTC.

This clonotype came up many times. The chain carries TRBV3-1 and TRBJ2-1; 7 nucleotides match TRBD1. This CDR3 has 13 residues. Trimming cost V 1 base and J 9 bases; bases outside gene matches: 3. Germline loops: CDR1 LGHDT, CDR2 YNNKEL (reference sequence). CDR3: CASSQGGGREQFF. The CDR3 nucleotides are TGTGCCAGCAGCCAAGGAGGGGGCCGTGAGCAGTTCTTC.

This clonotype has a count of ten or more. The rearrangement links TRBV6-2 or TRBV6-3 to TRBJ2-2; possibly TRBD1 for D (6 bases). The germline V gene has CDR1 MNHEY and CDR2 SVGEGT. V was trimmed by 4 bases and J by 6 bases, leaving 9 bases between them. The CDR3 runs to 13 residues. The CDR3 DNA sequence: TGTGCCAGCAGTTCACAGGGACCCGGGGAGCTGTTTTTT. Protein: CASSSQGPGELFF.

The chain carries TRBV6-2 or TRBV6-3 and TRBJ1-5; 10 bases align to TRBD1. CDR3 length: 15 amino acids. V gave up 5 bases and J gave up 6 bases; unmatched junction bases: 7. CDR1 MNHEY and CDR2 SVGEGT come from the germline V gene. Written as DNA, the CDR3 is TGTGCCAGCAGTGGCCCTGGACAGGGGGGTCAGCCCCAGCATTTT. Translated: CASSGPGQGGQPQHF.

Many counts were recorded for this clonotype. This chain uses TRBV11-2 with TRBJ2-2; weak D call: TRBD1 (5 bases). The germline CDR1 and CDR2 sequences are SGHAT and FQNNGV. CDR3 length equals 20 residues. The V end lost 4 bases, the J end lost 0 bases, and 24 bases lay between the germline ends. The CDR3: CASSSQWGSIRIPNTGELFF. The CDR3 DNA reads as TGTGCCAGCAGCTCCCAGTGGGGCAGCATCCGAATTCCGAACACCGGGGAGCTGTTTTTT.

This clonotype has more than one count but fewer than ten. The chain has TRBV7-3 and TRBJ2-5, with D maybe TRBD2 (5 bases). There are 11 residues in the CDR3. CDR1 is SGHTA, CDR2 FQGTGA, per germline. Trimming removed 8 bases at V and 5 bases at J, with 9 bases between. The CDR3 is CASPVAETQYF. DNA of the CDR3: TGTGCCAGCCCAGTAGCGGAGACCCAGTACTTC. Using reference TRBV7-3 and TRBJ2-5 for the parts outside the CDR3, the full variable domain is GAGVSQTPSNKVTEKGKYVELRCDPISGHTALYWYRQSLGQGPEFLIYFQGTGAADDSGLPNDRFFAVRPEGSVSTLKIQRTERGDSAVYLCASPVAETQYFGPGTRLLVL.

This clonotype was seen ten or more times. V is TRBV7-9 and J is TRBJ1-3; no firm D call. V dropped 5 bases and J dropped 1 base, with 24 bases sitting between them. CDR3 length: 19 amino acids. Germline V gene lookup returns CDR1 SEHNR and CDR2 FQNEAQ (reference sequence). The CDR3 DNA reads TGTGCCAGCAGCACCTATTCGCGGGCCGGGGAGCGATCTGGAAACACCATATATTTT. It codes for CASSTYSRAGERSGNTIYF.

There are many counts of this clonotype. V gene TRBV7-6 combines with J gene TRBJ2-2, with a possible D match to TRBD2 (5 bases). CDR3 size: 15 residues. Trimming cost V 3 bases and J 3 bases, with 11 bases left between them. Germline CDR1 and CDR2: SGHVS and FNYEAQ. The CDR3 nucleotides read TGTGCCAGCAGCTTTAGGGCGAGGGACACCGGGGAGCTGTTTTTT. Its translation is CASSFRARDTGELFF.

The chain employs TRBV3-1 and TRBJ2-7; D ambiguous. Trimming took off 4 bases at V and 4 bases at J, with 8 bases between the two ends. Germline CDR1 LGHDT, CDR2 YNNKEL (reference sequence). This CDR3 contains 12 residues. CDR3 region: CASSPQPYEQYF. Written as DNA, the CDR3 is TGTGCCAGCAGCCCCCAACCTTACGAGCAGTACTTC.

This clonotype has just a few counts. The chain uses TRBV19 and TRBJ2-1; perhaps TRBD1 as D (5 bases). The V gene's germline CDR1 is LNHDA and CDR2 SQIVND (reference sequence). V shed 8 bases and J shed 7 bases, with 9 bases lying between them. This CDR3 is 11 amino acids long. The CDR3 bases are TGTGCCAGTGCTCAGGGTAATGAGCAGTTCTTC. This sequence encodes CASAQGNEQFF.

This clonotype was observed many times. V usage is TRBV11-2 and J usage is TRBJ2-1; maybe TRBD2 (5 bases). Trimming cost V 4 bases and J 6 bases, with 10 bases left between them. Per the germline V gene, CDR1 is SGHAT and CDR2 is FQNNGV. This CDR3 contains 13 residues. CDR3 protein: CASSSGRGNEQFF. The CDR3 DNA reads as TGTGCCAGCAGCTCAGGCCGGGGCAATGAGCAGTTCTTC.

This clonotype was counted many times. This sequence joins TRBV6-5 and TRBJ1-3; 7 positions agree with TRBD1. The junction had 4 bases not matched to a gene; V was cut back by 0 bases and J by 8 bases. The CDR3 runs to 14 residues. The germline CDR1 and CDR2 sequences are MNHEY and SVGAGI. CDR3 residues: CASSYSDRAHTIYF. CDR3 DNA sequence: TGTGCCAGCAGTTACTCCGACAGGGCCCACACCATATATTTT.